The present TCR beta chain was sequenced within a study of technical replicates of blood from a few donors. This clone has just one count. This table comes from immunoSEQ multiplex PCR, and its TCRdb copy is limited to in-frame clones, with some not included. The table has approximately 82,000 clones, about 91% seen once; the top ten hold 0.3% to 0.45%. The length of the CDR3 is 15 residues. The V gene's germline CDR1 is SEHNR and CDR2 FQNEAQ (reference sequence). Trimming took 3 bases from V and 4 from J, leaving 15 bases between them. The chain joins TRBV7-9 to TRBJ2-5, with a weak D call TRBD1 (5 bases). Sequencing was done on a sample of T cells isolated from PBMCs. This TCR came from a human donor in good health. Some clones in this sample may be carry-over from other donors' samples. CDR3 in DNA: TGTGCCAGCAGCTTTACTTCAGGGTTCCGAGAGACCCAGTACTTC. It specifies CASSFTSGFRETQYF.